The entry that follows covers one T cell receptor beta chain sequence. This sample was included in a study of long-term antiretroviral therapy in people with HIV. Whole-study context: Collection of the earliest samples took place about a decade ahead of the 2015 immediate-ART recommendation.

It was version v3.0 of the immunoSEQ assay that was run at survey level. Libraries were prepared by immunoSEQ multiplex PCR; TCRdb keeps only in-frame clonotypes and omits some of them. The data hold 15,000 to 20,000 clones, with about four fifths observed a single time. All participants with HIV were treated in the United States. Prior to DNA extraction, the samples held about 1-10 million cryopreserved PBMC. Germline V gives CDR1 SQVTM, CDR2 ANQGSEA. The CDR3 length is 17 residues. Trimming stripped 0 bases from V and 3 bases from J, with 19 bases between. Source: unsorted PBMCs, taken 0.9 years after starting antiretroviral therapy. This chain connects TRBV29-1 to TRBJ2-3; D possibly uses TRBD1 or TRBD2 (5 bases each). This TCR was sampled from a man aged 18-30 years with HIV. As DNA, the CDR3 is TGCAGCGTTGAAGATCCGTCCAAGGGGAGAAGGACAGATACGCAGTATTTT. This gives the protein CSVEDPSKGRRTDTQYF.